The 24 T cell receptor beta chains below all came from one sample that was sequenced in a study of early T cells in non-severe SARS-CoV-2 infection. TCRdb reanalysed the 5' RACE reads using MiXCR and keeps one entry per CDR3 protein. This sample has approximately 110,000 distinct CDR3 sequences; 14% to 15% occur once, and the top ten carry less than 25%. Material for sequencing was whole blood. These receptors were obtained from an adult who was a healthcare worker with PCR-confirmed SARS-CoV-2 infection or an uninfected control (not recorded which).

This clonotype showed up just a few times. The V call is TRBV20-1, the J call TRBJ2-3; D is tentatively TRBD1 or TRBD2 (6 bases each). The V gene lost 3 bases and the J gene lost 6 bases, with 16 bases spanning the gap. CDR1 is DFQATT and CDR2 is SNEGSKA in the germline V gene (reference sequence). The CDR3 totals 14 residues. CDR3 nucleotides: TGCAGTGCTAGTTTGGGGGGCCGTTTGGATACGCAGTATTTT. The encoded protein is CSASLGGRLDTQYF.

This clonotype was seen a few times. J is TRBJ1-2 and V is TRBV27, with TRBD1 as a possible D gene (5 bases). There are 13 residues in the CDR3. Germline V gene sequence: CDR1 MNHEY, CDR2 SMNVEV (reference sequence). V was trimmed by 5 bases and J by 5 bases, leaving 12 bases between them. In DNA form, the CDR3 reads TGTGCCAGCAGTCGGGCAGGACATTATGGCTACACCTTC. It yields the protein CASSRAGHYGYTF.

This clonotype was seen at least ten times. This chain joins TRBV19 and TRBJ2-3, with D perhaps TRBD1 (6 bases). The germline CDR1 and CDR2 sequences are LNHDA and SQIVND (reference sequence). This CDR3 spans 15 amino acids. The ends were cut back, 5 bases at V and 0 bases at J, with 12 bases in the middle. CDR3 in DNA: TGTGCCAGTAGTCCAAGGACAGCTAGCACAGATACGCAGTATTTT. This codes for CASSPRTASTDTQYF.

This clonotype was seen a handful of times. The rearrangement joins TRBV7-3 to TRBJ2-5; the D gene is possibly TRBD2 (6 bases). Germline V gene data show CDR1 as SGHTA and CDR2 as FQGTGA. The CDR3 runs 13 residues. With 2 bases removed from V and 4 bases from J, the gap between germline ends came to 8 bases. The CDR3 region is CASSLLARETQYF. CDR3 DNA sequence: TGTGCCAGCAGCTTACTAGCGCGAGAGACCCAGTACTTC.

This clonotype was seen more than once but under ten times. The chain joins TRBV5-1 to TRBJ2-7; D is undetermined. Germline lookup yields CDR1 SGHRS and CDR2 YFSETQ. The CDR3 has 13 amino acids. V shed 4 bases and J shed 6 bases, with 14 bases lying between them. CDR3 sequence reads: CASSPPESGEQYF. The CDR3 coding sequence is TGCGCCAGCAGCCCCCCTGAATCGGGCGAGCAGTACTTC. Full variable domain (remainder filled in from reference TRBV5-1 and TRBJ2-7): KAGVTQTPRYLIKTRGQQVTLSCSPISGHRSVSWYQQTPGQGLQFLFEYFSETQRNKGNFPGRFSGRQFSNSRSEMNVSTLELGDSALYLCASSPPESGEQYFGPGTRLTVT.

There are a few counts of this clonotype. The V call is TRBV20-1, the J call TRBJ2-3; the D is unclear. V lost 4 bases and J lost 0, with 14 bases in between. Germline CDR1 reads DFQATT; CDR2 reads SNEGSKA (reference sequence). This CDR3 contains 15 residues. Here the CDR3 reads CSATLAGPSTDTQYF. The CDR3 DNA sequence: TGCAGTGCTACCTTAGCTGGACCTAGCACAGATACGCAGTATTTT.

This clonotype was found a few times. The junction differs from germline at one of its ends, possibly a read error. The rearrangement uses TRBV29-1 and TRBJ2-4; the D gene is possibly TRBD2 (5 bases). Germline-derived CDR1 and CDR2 are SQVTM and ANQGSEA. The CDR3 consists of 11 residues. The CDR3: CSVSYSGILAF. For the CDR3, the DNA is TGCAGCGTGTCTTATTCCGGGATACTCGCATTC. Full variable domain (missing parts from reference TRBV29-1 and TRBJ2-4): SAVISQKPSRDICQRGTSLTIQCQVDSQVTMMFWYRQQPGQSLTLIATANQGSEATYESGFVIDKFPISRPNLTFSTLTVSNMSPEDSSIYLCSVSYSGILAFGAGTRLSVL.

CDR3 region: CASSQNADYGYTF. The CDR3 nucleotides read TGTGCCAGCAGCCAAAACGCGGACTATGGCTACACCTTC. The chain is built from TRBV14 and TRBJ1-2; D ambiguous. Germline CDR1 and CDR2: SGHDN and FVKESK. Trimming shortened V by 2 bases and J by 3 bases, and 7 bases separated the two germline ends. The CDR3 is 13 amino acids.

A remark on this clonotype: At one end the junction does not follow the germline gene, possibly because of a read error. This chain links TRBV5-8 with TRBJ2-3; maybe TRBD2 (5 bases). The CDR3 totals 12 residues. Germline V gene sequence: CDR1 SGHTS, CDR2 YDEGEE. The CDR3 DNA reads TGTGCCAGCAGCTTGGCCGGGGATCCTCGGCATTTT. It is translated as CASSLAGDPRHF.

This clonotype came up many times. The chain uses TRBV5-4 and TRBJ1-2; D is unclear. Germline loops: CDR1 SGHNT, CDR2 YYREEE (reference sequence). CDR3 length equals 14 residues. The V and J ends lost 5 bases and 7 bases respectively, with 18 bases between them. Written as DNA, the CDR3 is TGTGCCAGCAGTACCCCCCCCAGGCGCTCTGGCTACACCTTC. This translates into CASSTPPRRSGYTF.

A note on this clonotype: Given a much more abundant clone one base away, this may be a read error. V gene TRBV5-5 combines with J gene TRBJ1-2; 7 nucleotides line up with TRBD1. CDR1 is SGHKS and CDR2 is YYEKEE in the germline V gene (reference sequence). Unmatched junction bases numbered 12, after V lost 4 bases and J lost 6 bases. This CDR3 comprises 15 residues. The CDR3 reads CASSRQGSDPHGYTF. For the CDR3, the DNA is TGTGCCAGCAGCAGACAGGGTAGTGATCCGCATGGCTACACCTTC.

In its sample, this clonotype was seen many times. V and J are TRBV20-1 and TRBJ1-1; D is undetermined. V lost 5 bases to trimming and J lost 5 bases, with 9 bases between them. From germline, CDR1 is DFQATT and CDR2 SNEGSKA (reference sequence). The CDR3 has 11 residues. CDR3 residues: CSAGLATEAFF. The DNA of the CDR3 is TGCAGTGCTGGCCTAGCGACTGAAGCTTTCTTT.

This chain joins TRBV4-1 and TRBJ2-7; 7 bases map to TRBD2. The CDR3 is 13 amino acids. Germline V gene data show CDR1 as MGHRA and CDR2 as YSYEKL. J gave up 6 bases and V 1 base, and 3 bases lay outside the gene matches. The CDR3 DNA reads as TGCGCCAGCAGCCAAGGGGAGGGGCGCGAGCAGTACTTC. It yields the protein CASSQGEGREQYF.

This clonotype was detected only a few times. The chain employs TRBV4-1 and TRBJ1-6; 7 nucleotides line up with TRBD1. The CDR3 is made up of 15 amino acids. J was trimmed by 7 bases and V by 4 bases; bases with no gene match: 7. Germline CDR1 and CDR2: MGHRA and YSYEKL. CDR3 bases: TGCGCCAGCAGCCGAGCAGGGGGAGAAAATTCACCCCTCCACTTT. Translating gives CASSRAGGENSPLHF.

With respect to this clonotype: One junction end disagrees with the germline gene, perhaps due to a read error. This CDR3 is CLLAGSGTGELFF. The CDR3 bases are TGCCTATTGGCCGGGAGTGGCACCGGGGAGCTGTTTTTT. V and J are TRBV30 and TRBJ2-2, with D possibly matching TRBD2 (6 bases). CDR1 is GTSNPN and CDR2 is SVGIG in the germline V gene (reference sequence). The CDR3 loop spans 13 amino acids.

This clonotype was recorded at least ten times. The genes are TRBV6-2 or TRBV6-3 and TRBJ2-1; 9 nucleotides align to TRBD1. CDR3 size: 16 residues. The V and J ends lost 6 bases and 3 bases, in that order; junction bases with no gene match: 9. The germline V gene encodes CDR1 MNHEY and CDR2 SVGEGT. In DNA form, the CDR3 reads TGTGCCAGCAGGGGGGACAGGGCCTATGGCTACAATGAGCAGTTCTTC. It codes for CASRGDRAYGYNEQFF.

This clonotype was counted between two and nine times. The chain combines TRBV7-9 with TRBJ2-6; D is undetermined. The CDR3 runs to 13 residues. In germline, CDR1 is SEHNR, CDR2 FQNEAQ (reference sequence). The germline V and J ends were trimmed by 6 bases and 0 bases, with 3 bases remaining between them. CDR3 bases: TGTGCCAGCAGTGGCTCTGGGGCCAACGTCCTGACTTTC. Amino acid sequence: CASSGSGANVLTF.

CDR3 in amino acids: CAWSDRENQPQHF. The CDR3, as DNA: TGTGCCTGGAGTGACAGGGAAAATCAGCCCCAGCATTTT. V is TRBV30 and J is TRBJ1-5, with D possibly being TRBD1 (6 bases). The V end was cut by 1 base, the J end by 4 bases, with 8 bases between. From germline, CDR1 is GTSNPN and CDR2 SVGIG (reference sequence). CDR3 length equals 13 residues.

The chain combines TRBV19 with TRBJ2-1; tentatively, D is TRBD1 (5 bases). Trimming pared 3 bases from V and 4 bases from J, leaving 7 bases between. The CDR3 is 13 amino acids. Per the germline V gene, CDR1 is LNHDA and CDR2 is SQIVND (reference sequence). The CDR3 nucleotides read TGTGCCAGTAGTATTCAGGGTTACAATGAGCAGTTCTTC. Encoded protein: CASSIQGYNEQFF.

There are a few counts of this clonotype. This chain joins TRBV6-1 and TRBJ1-5, with no clear D. Germline CDR1 is MNHNS and CDR2 is SASEGT. Trimming removed 1 base at V and 9 bases at J, with 4 bases between. This CDR3 contains 11 residues. The CDR3 spells CASSEGPPQHF. Written as DNA, the CDR3 is TGTGCCAGCAGTGAAGGGCCGCCCCAGCATTTT.

The V gene is TRBV20-1, the J gene TRBJ2-1, with D possibly being TRBD1 (6 bases). V was clipped by 0 bases and J by 5 bases, with 8 bases between them. The CDR3 runs 13 residues. CDR1 is DFQATT, CDR2 SNEGSKA, per germline (reference sequence). For the CDR3, the DNA is TGCAGTGCTAGAGAGGGGGCCCACAATGAGCAGTTCTTC. It encodes CSAREGAHNEQFF.

This clonotype was detected many times. The chain joins TRBV15 to TRBJ1-2, with D perhaps matching TRBD1 (5 bases). The CDR3 spans 12 residues. Germline V CDR1 and CDR2: LNHNV, YYDKDF (reference sequence). Trimming stripped 9 bases from V and 0 bases from J, with 8 bases between. CDR3 bases: TGTGCCACTTCGACAGCTAACTATGGCTACACCTTC. Translation gives CATSTANYGYTF.

The J gene is TRBJ2-7, the V gene TRBV3-1; D gene uncertain. The length of the CDR3 is 14 residues. V was cut by 1 base and J by 0 bases, with 7 bases left in between. Germline CDR1 LGHDT, CDR2 YNNKEL (reference sequence). The CDR3 protein is CASSQGTISYEQYF. As DNA, the CDR3 is TGTGCCAGCAGCCAAGGCACGATCTCCTACGAGCAGTACTTC.

The CDR3 region is CSAITGNTEAFF. CDR3 sequence (DNA): TGCAGTGCCATAACAGGGAACACTGAAGCTTTCTTT. The chain couples TRBV20-1 to TRBJ1-1; weak D call: TRBD1 (5 bases). CDR3 length equals 12 residues. V was shortened by 6 bases and J by 1 base, with 9 bases between the two germline ends. CDR1 DFQATT and CDR2 SNEGSKA come from the germline V gene (reference sequence).